This T cell receptor beta chain was retrieved from a study of shared clonotypes between healthy human individuals. Germline CDR1 is SGHTS and CDR2 is YDEGEE. V lost 2 bases and J 1 base, leaving 6 bases between the germline ends. CDR3 size: 13 residues. Concerning this clone: Its antigen remains unidentified.

Execution of the assay was at deep level. The data were produced by immunoSEQ multiplex PCR, yet TCRdb's version contains in-frame clones alone and is incomplete. The sample records about 2 million clones, 85% to 95% being singletons. Whole-study results and caveats: Larger richness was generally estimated for naive than memory subsets. Although depth was large, rarefaction showed that sequencing of the sorted subsets was incomplete.

Sequences were obtained from naive CD4+ T cells sorted from blood. Subset meaning: CD45RA+ positively selected. The receptor's source is a man aged 18 to 29 in good health. The chain couples TRBV5-8 to TRBJ1-2; D gene unclear. The CDR3, as DNA: TGTGCCAGCAGCTTCTGGGATAACTATGGCTACACCTTC. Protein: CASSFWDNYGYTF. The full variable domain, in which reference TRBV5-8 and TRBJ1-2 provide the parts outside the CDR3, is EAGVTQSPTHLIKTRGQQATLRCSPISGHTSVYWYQQALGLGLQFLLWYDEGEERNRGNFPPRFSGRQFPNYSSELNVNALELEDSALYLCASSFWDNYGYTFGSGTRLTVV.